Listed here are 17 T cell receptor beta chains from one sample, sequenced in a study of CD8 T cells in Susac syndrome. RNA amounts of 0.5 to 1 ug underwent reverse transcription with random hexamers. Each CDR3 protein gets one entry after TCRdb re-called the immunoSEQ multiplex PCR reads with MiXCR. The profile covers roughly 330,000 distinct CDR3 sequences, with roughly 94% appearing a single time and about 0.063% taken by the ten largest. The specimen sequenced was CD4+ T cells from PBMCs. These receptor sequences come from a human donor with multiple sclerosis.

V gene TRBV7-8 combines with J gene TRBJ1-2; D is possibly TRBD1 (5 bases). This CDR3 has 13 residues. Between the trimmed V and J ends, which lost 3 bases and 4 bases, there was a span of 9 bases. Per the germline V gene, CDR1 is SGHVS and CDR2 is FQNEAQ. CDR3 in DNA: TGTGCCAGCAGCTTTCCTCAGGGCTATGGCTACACCTTC. It yields the protein CASSFPQGYGYTF.

CDR3 nucleotide sequence: TGCGCCAGCAGCTTGGCCGGATTCTACGAGCAGTACTTC. Its protein product is CASSLAGFYEQYF. The chain combines TRBV5-1 with TRBJ2-7; D is unclear. Looked up from germline, CDR1 is SGHRS and CDR2 is YFSETQ. V dropped 0 bases and J dropped 3 bases, with 7 bases sitting between them. CDR3 length: 13 amino acids.

The V gene is TRBV18, the J gene TRBJ1-5; D remains unclear. Germline V gene lookup returns CDR1 KGHSH and CDR2 LQKENI. CDR3 size: 15 residues. V was pared by 5 bases and J by 4 bases, with 15 bases between. In DNA, the CDR3 is TGTGCCAGCTCAACGGGCAGGCCCCCGAATCAGCCCCAGCATTTT. It is translated as CASSTGRPPNQPQHF.

The chain links TRBV14 to TRBJ1-2; 8 nucleotides line up with TRBD1. The V gene end was trimmed by 1 base and the J gene end by 5 bases; junction bases not matched to a gene: 9. The germline CDR1 and CDR2 sequences are SGHDN and FVKESK. The CDR3 length is 16 residues. CDR3 in amino acids: CASSQAGATGEYGYTF. DNA of the CDR3: TGTGCCAGCAGCCAAGCCGGCGCGACAGGGGAGTATGGCTACACCTTC. Looking up the rest from reference TRBV14 and TRBJ1-2 gives the full variable domain: EAGVTQFPSHSVIEKGQTVTLRCDPISGHDNLYWYRRVMGKEIKFLLHFVKESKQDESGMPNNRFLAERTGGTYSTLKVQPAELEDSGVYFCASSQAGATGEYGYTFGSGTRLTVV.

The J gene is TRBJ2-6, the V gene TRBV6-2 or TRBV6-3; D is unresolved. The CDR3 has 17 residues. Germline CDR1 is MNHEY and CDR2 is SVGEGT. The V gene lost 2 bases and the J gene lost 0 bases, with 11 bases spanning the gap. CDR3 in amino acids: CASSYPVPSSGANVLTF. DNA of the CDR3: TGTGCCAGCAGTTACCCGGTCCCATCCTCTGGGGCCAACGTCCTGACTTTC.

This clonotype was observed a single time. Here the CDR3 reads CSASGPGYTEAFF. In DNA form, the CDR3 reads TGCAGTGCTTCGGGCCCCGGCTACACTGAAGCTTTCTTT. The gene calls are TRBV20-1 and TRBJ1-1; D is uncertain. Between the trimmed V and J ends, which lost 5 bases and 3 bases, there was a span of 13 bases. Germline V lookup: CDR1 DFQATT, CDR2 SNEGSKA (reference sequence). CDR3 size: 13 residues.

V is TRBV11-2 and J is TRBJ1-1, with D hard to call. Trimming removed 6 bases at V and 0 bases at J, with 8 bases between. This CDR3 spans 13 amino acids. Germline-derived CDR1 and CDR2 are SGHAT and FQNNGV. CDR3 loop: CASRLRLNTEAFF. In DNA, the CDR3 is TGTGCCAGCAGGTTACGGCTGAACACTGAAGCTTTCTTT.

V and J are TRBV20-1 and TRBJ2-4; no reliable D call. Trimming took 2 bases from V and 1 from J, leaving 6 bases between them. The germline CDR1 and CDR2 sequences are DFQATT and SNEGSKA (reference sequence). This CDR3 is built from 13 residues. The CDR3 reads CSARIPAKNIQYF. DNA of the CDR3: TGCAGTGCTAGAATCCCCGCCAAAAACATTCAGTACTTC.

The chain joins TRBV7-3 to TRBJ2-1, with D perhaps matching TRBD1 (6 bases). Germline V gene data show CDR1 as SGHTA and CDR2 as FQGTGA. The CDR3 is 15 amino acids. V lost 4 bases, J lost 4 bases, and 14 bases lay in between. CDR3 in DNA: TGTGCCAGCAGCTCGGACAGCCAAGGGTACAATGAGCAGTTCTTC. Translating it yields CASSSDSQGYNEQFF. The complete variable domain, with remaining parts taken from reference TRBV7-3 and TRBJ2-1, reads GAGVSQTPSNKVTEKGKYVELRCDPISGHTALYWYRQSLGQGPEFLIYFQGTGAADDSGLPNDRFFAVRPEGSVSTLKIQRTERGDSAVYLCASSSDSQGYNEQFFGPGTRLTVL.

This clonotype was counted between two and nine times. The V call is TRBV11-2, the J call TRBJ2-7; 7 nucleotides line up with TRBD1. The CDR3 has 13 residues. The V gene end was trimmed by 6 bases and the J gene end by 3 bases; junction bases not matched to a gene: 5. CDR1 is SGHAT, CDR2 FQNNGV, per germline. CDR3 DNA sequence: TGTGCCAGCAGAAAGACAGGGAGCTACGAGCAGTACTTC. Translated, it gives CASRKTGSYEQYF.

This chain uses TRBV10-3 with TRBJ1-2; TRBD1 matches 9 bases. This CDR3 comprises 15 residues. Germline assignment: CDR1 ENHRY and CDR2 SYGVKD. J was trimmed by 2 bases and V by 2 bases; bases with no gene match: 3. The CDR3 nucleotides read TGTGCCATCAGTGAGGCCGGGACAGGGAACTATGGCTACACCTTC. It codes for CAISEAGTGNYGYTF.

The V call is TRBV7-8, the J call TRBJ2-5; D may match TRBD1 or TRBD2 (5 bases each). Germline V gene sequence: CDR1 SGHVS, CDR2 FQNEAQ. Between the trimmed V and J ends, which lost 4 bases and 3 bases, there was a span of 21 bases. The CDR3 sequence is 17 residues long. The chain's CDR3 is CASSSRRSIGVEETQYF. In nucleotides, the CDR3 is TGTGCCAGCAGCTCCAGGAGGTCCATAGGGGTCGAAGAGACCCAGTACTTC.

The chain is built from TRBV7-8 and TRBJ2-5, with 7 bases aligning to TRBD1. The CDR3 runs 16 residues. Losses at the gene ends were 5 bases for V and 4 bases for J; bases not matched to a gene: 13. The germline V gene has CDR1 SGHVS and CDR2 FQNEAQ. CDR3 protein: CASSPEQGRRAETQYF. CDR3 in DNA: TGTGCCAGCAGCCCCGAACAGGGGCGTAGGGCAGAGACCCAGTACTTC.

This clonotype has a single count. The gene calls are TRBV12-3 or TRBV12-4 and TRBJ2-5; 10 nucleotides align to TRBD2. This CDR3 has 14 amino acids. Trimming at V came to 8 bases and at J to 1 base, leaving 4 bases not matched to a gene. The CDR3 bases are TGTGCCAGCGCAGTAGCGGGGGGCCAAGAGACCCAGTACTTC. Its protein is CASAVAGGQETQYF.

The sample holds a few counts of this clonotype. This CDR3 reads CAWSGLATNEKLFF. In DNA form, the CDR3 reads TGTGCCTGGAGTGGCCTTGCAACTAATGAAAAACTGTTTTTT. This chain links TRBV30 with TRBJ1-4; D gene unclear. CDR3 length: 14 residues. Trimming stripped 1 base from V and 0 bases from J, with 6 bases between. Per the germline V gene, CDR1 is GTSNPN and CDR2 is SVGIG (reference sequence).

The rearrangement uses TRBV5-1 and TRBJ1-1, with D uncertain. Trimming took 5 bases from V and 0 from J, leaving 8 bases between them. The germline gives CDR1 SGHRS, CDR2 YFSETQ. The CDR3 sequence is 13 residues long. This CDR3 is CASRVGMNTEAFF. CDR3 DNA: TGCGCCAGCAGAGTCGGTATGAACACTGAAGCTTTCTTT. Filled out from reference TRBV5-1 and TRBJ1-1, the complete variable domain reads KAGVTQTPRYLIKTRGQQVTLSCSPISGHRSVSWYQQTPGQGLQFLFEYFSETQRNKGNFPGRFSGRQFSNSRSEMNVSTLELGDSALYLCASRVGMNTEAFFGQGTRLTVV.

Only one count was recorded for this clonotype. This CDR3 is CASSEFGVEAFF. CDR3 sequence (DNA): TGTGCCAGCAGTGAATTCGGGGTTGAAGCTTTCTTT. V and J are TRBV25-1 and TRBJ1-1; D call uncertain. The CDR3 has 12 residues. V gave up 1 base and J gave up 7 bases, with 7 bases separating them. CDR1 and CDR2 from the germline V gene are MGHDK and SYGVNS.